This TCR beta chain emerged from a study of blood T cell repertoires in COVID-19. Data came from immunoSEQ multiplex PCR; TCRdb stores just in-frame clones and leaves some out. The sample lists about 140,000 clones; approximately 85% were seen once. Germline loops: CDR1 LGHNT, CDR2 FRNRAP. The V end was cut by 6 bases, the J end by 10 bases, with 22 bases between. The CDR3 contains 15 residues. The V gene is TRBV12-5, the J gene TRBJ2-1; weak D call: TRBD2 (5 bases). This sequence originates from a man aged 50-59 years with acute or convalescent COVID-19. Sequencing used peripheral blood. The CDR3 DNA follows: TGTGCTAGTGGACCCGGGCAGATCGAAACGGGGGAGCAGTTCTTC. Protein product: CASGPGQIETGEQFF.